Below, 11 T cell receptor beta chains from the same sample are listed, as sequenced in a study of T cell responses to AZD1222 COVID-19 vaccine. Generated by immunoSEQ multiplex PCR, the TCRdb table keeps only in-frame clones and is missing some. The sample holds 90,000 to 150,000 clones, around 87% seen once. The input for sequencing was peripheral blood, taken on day 0 of AZD1222 vaccination. These TCRs come from an adult in good health.

The rearrangement joins TRBV19 to TRBJ1-5; D is unclear. Trimming left V 3 bases short and J 0 bases short, with 15 bases between. Germline values: CDR1 LNHDA, CDR2 SQIVND (reference sequence). The CDR3 loop spans 17 amino acids. The CDR3 nucleotides read TGTGCCAGTAGTATCACCTCCGGGGTCCATAGCAATCAGCCCCAGCATTTT. Translating it yields CASSITSGVHSNQPQHF.

This clone was seen a few times. The chain is built from TRBV19 and TRBJ1-2; D may be TRBD1 (6 bases). CDR1 and CDR2 (germline): LNHDA, SQIVND (reference sequence). CDR3 size: 15 residues. V lost 2 bases, J lost 8 bases, and 18 bases lay in between. CDR3 bases: TGTGCCAGTAGTATATGGGCAGGGGTAGAGGGCGGCTACACCTTC. Its protein product is CASSIWAGVEGGYTF.

This chain uses TRBV4-1 with TRBJ1-5; possible D gene TRBD1, 5 bases. The V and J ends lost 1 base and 2 bases respectively, with 15 bases between them. Germline V gene lookup returns CDR1 MGHRA and CDR2 YSYEKL. The CDR3 length is 17 residues. The CDR3 bases are TGCGCCAGCAGCCAAGGTCTGCGGGGGTCGGGCAATCAGCCCCAGCATTTT. It yields the protein CASSQGLRGSGNQPQHF.

This chain joins TRBV19 and TRBJ1-1, with D maybe TRBD1 (5 bases). This CDR3 is 14 amino acids long. Per the germline V gene, CDR1 is LNHDA and CDR2 is SQIVND (reference sequence). V was shortened by 3 bases and J by 4 bases, with 12 bases between the two germline ends. The CDR3 loop is CASSMQGLSTEAFF. CDR3 sequence (DNA): TGTGCCAGTAGTATGCAGGGCCTCAGCACTGAAGCTTTCTTT.

This clone was counted only a few times. The chain couples TRBV12-3 or TRBV12-4 to TRBJ1-2; tentative D call: TRBD1 (6 bases). The V end lost 4 bases, the J end lost 7 bases, and 13 bases lay between the germline ends. This CDR3 region has 13 residues. The CDR3 bases are TGTGCCAGCAGTTCGGGGGGCGGACCTGGCTACACCTTC. This translates into CASSSGGGPGYTF.

This chain links TRBV6-2 or TRBV6-3 with TRBJ1-1; D remains ambiguous. Trimming took 2 bases from V and 2 from J, leaving 9 bases between them. This CDR3 spans 14 amino acids. Germline assignment: CDR1 MNHEY and CDR2 SVGEGT. The CDR3 protein is CASSYDGRNTEAFF. Written as DNA, the CDR3 is TGTGCCAGCAGTTACGATGGCAGAAACACTGAAGCTTTCTTT.

This clone has just a few counts. The CDR3 loop is CASSWGGVGANTEAFF. The CDR3 nucleotides are TGTGCCAGCAGCTGGGGCGGAGTAGGGGCAAACACTGAAGCTTTCTTT. The chain uses TRBV5-5 and TRBJ1-1, with a weak D call TRBD1 (5 bases). The CDR3 spans 16 residues. V was shortened by 3 bases and J by 2 bases, with 17 bases between the two germline ends. The germline CDR1 and CDR2 sequences are SGHKS and YYEKEE (reference sequence).

DNA of the CDR3: TGTGCCAGCGCATTGCACCCGAACACTGAAGCTTTCTTT. Translation gives CASALHPNTEAFF. The V and J genes are TRBV3-1 (or the pseudogene TRBV3-2) and TRBJ1-1; D gene uncertain. This CDR3 is built from 13 residues. Germline V gene sequence: CDR1 LGHDT, CDR2 YNNKEL (reference sequence). V was clipped by 8 bases and J by 1 base, with 11 bases between them.

V gene TRBV12-3 or TRBV12-4 combines with J gene TRBJ1-2; D gene unclear. The CDR3 covers 12 residues. Trimming cost V 4 bases and J 2 bases, with 5 bases left between them. CDR3 residues: CASSWYNYGYTF. The CDR3 DNA follows: TGTGCCAGCAGTTGGTACAACTATGGCTACACCTTC.

The chain recombines TRBV27 with TRBJ2-3, with 10 bases identical to TRBD2. Trimming took 5 bases from V and 6 from J; bases not matched to a gene: 11. This CDR3 has 16 amino acids. Germline V gene lookup returns CDR1 MNHEY and CDR2 SMNVEV (reference sequence). The CDR3: CASSPPLAGAGDTQYF. CDR3 DNA sequence: TGTGCCAGCAGTCCGCCCCTAGCGGGGGCGGGGGATACGCAGTATTTT.

Here the CDR3 reads CASSLPSGGHSPLHF. CDR3 nucleotide sequence: TGTGCCAGCAGCTTACCGTCAGGGGGACATTCACCCCTCCACTTT. The V gene is TRBV7-2, the J gene TRBJ1-6, with 7 bases matching TRBD1. The germline gives CDR1 SGHTA, CDR2 FQGNSA. The CDR3 loop spans 15 amino acids. After removal of 2 bases from V and 8 bases from J, the junction contained 6 bases not matched to a gene.